This TCR beta chain comes out of a study of blood T cell repertoires in COVID-19 (dated by TCRdb to 2020 to 2021). Study-level background: Collaborator samples came from the United States, Italy and Spain and covered acute and convalescent phases of COVID-19. The prospective study material was composed of cDNA or gDNA derived from T cells, B-cell-depleted T cells, or PBMCs. Subjects who had been exposed to COVID-19, were actively infected with it, or had recovered from it provided the deeply sampled blood TCRbeta repertoires that made up the dataset. The repertoires were made available in a free public database intended to serve as a resource for research on the immune response to SARS-CoV-2. The samples were drawn from two sources: the first 160 participants of the ongoing ImmuneRACE study, and 1,254 subjects contributed by 6 global collaborators. The sample metadata nearly always contained a de-identified subject ID, COVID-19 status, age in years and sex. HLA class I and class II types, where available, came from metadata supplied by the sample provider rather than from assay-based typing. Points the paper makes about the study in general: The amount of clinical and demographic metadata varied by source and participant and was provided uncurated.

V lost 4 bases and J lost 0 bases; the stretch between them is 9 bases long. The germline V gene (reference sequence) supplies CDR1 WNHNN and CDR2 SYGVQD. The CDR3, cysteine through phenylalanine, is 15 amino acids long. Kept here is only the CDR3 DNA, which spans 45 bases and is read in frame from base 1. A second Seattle source provided samples from volunteer blood donors who had recovered from COVID-19. Each collaborating institution followed its own protocols to collect whole blood in K2EDTA tubes. Collaborator samples were shipped for TCRbeta analysis as frozen whole blood, isolated PBMCs, or DNA extracted from either sample type. TCRbeta CDR3 regions were amplified from genomic DNA using the immunoSEQ Assay, a bias-controlled multiplex PCR. In the original analysis: The number of nucleated cells in each sample was estimated by amplification of reference gene primers within the assay. To quantify the absolute abundance of each unique TCRbeta CDR3 rearrangement, sequence reads were collapsed and filtered. For each sample, productive Simpson clonality was calculated as the square root of Simpson's diversity index over productive rearrangements. Drawn from immuneACCESS, this table holds only the in-frame rearrangements with V and J called that TCRdb kept. Clones are partly lost; checked studies trace under half to an unresolved V gene and leave the rest unexplained. V and J calls and clone size are given by that table; D and trimming were obtained from the DNA. For this sample the table gives 200,000 or so clones, of which roughly 84% were detected only once. The biggest ten clones account for approximately 3% of the sample.

As regards this clone: This receptor's antigen is unknown. Base quality data are lacking; no much larger clone is found one base away.

The V gene is TRBV10-1 and the J gene is TRBJ2-2; matching of 5 bases hints at TRBD1 as the D gene. What was sequenced was peripheral blood. The sequence was obtained from a woman younger than 45 who had recovered from COVID-19. The CDR3 reads as follows: CASSAQVSNTGELFF. The sequenced DNA: TGCGCCAGCAGTGCACAGGTCTCGAACACCGGGGAGCTGTTTTTT.